Presented here are 24 T cell receptor beta chains from one specimen sequenced in a study of cytomegalovirus exposure and HLA in healthy donors. The PCR was carried out with 60 Vbeta primers and 13 Jbeta primers. Sequencing used immunoSEQ multiplex PCR; TCRdb keeps in-frame clones, though not all of them. The table lists 150,000 to 200,000 clones, around 80% of them singletons. Sequencing was done on a sample of PBMCs. The receptor set was obtained from a male donor in good health and CMV-seropositive.

The rearrangement joins TRBV5-1 to TRBJ2-7; possible D gene TRBD1, 7 bases. V lost 6 bases and J 6 bases, leaving 19 bases between the germline ends. This CDR3 comprises 14 residues. The germline V gene encodes CDR1 SGHRS and CDR2 YFSETQ. CDR3 protein: CASTSARQGGEQYF. The CDR3, as DNA: TGCGCCAGCACCTCCGCACGACAGGGAGGCGAGCAGTACTTC.

About this clone: Mismatch with germline at one junction end may stem from a read error. This chain joins TRBV5-1 and TRBJ2-3; 7 bases align to TRBD1. This CDR3 is 15 amino acids long. Germline V gene sequence: CDR1 SGHRS, CDR2 YFSETQ. The CDR3 region has the DNA TGCGCCAGCAGTTTGGGACAGCTCGACCCAGATACGCAGTATTTT. This sequence encodes CASSLGQLDPDTQYF.

The rearrangement links TRBV21-1 to TRBJ1-1; the listed D gene, TRBD1, was not tested against the DNA. TRBV21-1 is labeled a pseudogene. The CDR3 has 18 residues. The CDR3 nucleotides read TGTGCCAGCAGCGAGCGACTCAGGGGGACCGACATGAACACTGAAGCTTTCTTT. Its translation is CASSERLRGTDMNTEAFF.

The chain links TRBV30 to TRBJ2-5, with 7 bases identical to TRBD1. The DNA end favors TRBJ2-7, so the J call may be wrong. Germline CDR1 reads GTSNPN; CDR2 reads SVGIG (reference sequence). The CDR3 loop spans 14 amino acids. CDR3 sequence (DNA): TGTGCCTGGAGCCGGACAGGCTCTTCCTACGAGCAGTACTTC. Protein product: CAWSRTGSSYEQYF.

In the case of this clone: The germline gene is not matched at one end of the junction; a read error may be the cause. The chain has TRBV7-9 and TRBJ1-3; 10 nucleotides align to TRBD1. The CDR3 has 16 residues. CDR1 and CDR2 (germline): SEHNR, FQNEAQ (reference sequence). CDR3 sequence: CSSSPRQGATGNTIYF. CDR3 DNA: TGTTCCAGCAGTCCCCGACAGGGGGCGACGGGAAACACCATATATTTT.

The chain links TRBV6-1 to TRBJ2-1, with 7 bases fitting TRBD1. The length of the CDR3 is 15 residues. CDR1 is MNHNS, CDR2 SASEGT, per germline. V lost 6 bases, J lost 5 bases, and 10 bases stayed unmatched. This chain's CDR3 is CASRSSRGWDNEQFF. In DNA, the CDR3 is TGTGCCAGCAGATCTAGCAGGGGGTGGGACAATGAGCAGTTCTTC.

The CDR3 sequence is CASSLGQRINTEAFF. The DNA for the CDR3 is TGCGCCAGCAGCTTGGGACAGCGAATCAACACTGAAGCTTTCTTT. The chain links TRBV5-1 to TRBJ1-1, with a possible D match to TRBD1 (5 bases). Trimming took 0 bases from V and 2 from J, leaving 11 bases between them. Germline CDR1 and CDR2: SGHRS and YFSETQ. The CDR3 contains 15 residues.

The chain combines TRBV19 with TRBJ1-6; D perhaps matches TRBD1 (6 bases). V lost 6 bases, J lost 7 bases, and 19 bases lay in between. Germline V lookup: CDR1 LNHDA, CDR2 SQIVND (reference sequence). The CDR3 spans 16 residues. Here the CDR3 reads CASSKPGGPFNSPLHF. Written as DNA, the CDR3 is TGTGCCAGTAGCAAACCCGGGGGGCCCTTCAATTCACCCCTCCACTTT.

This chain joins TRBV13 and TRBJ2-7; D unresolved. The CDR3 has 15 amino acids. V lost 5 bases, J lost 0 bases, and 14 bases lay in between. The germline V gene has CDR1 PRHDT and CDR2 FYEKMQ (reference sequence). The CDR3 nucleotides are TGTGCCAGCAGCGCAACGACTCTCCCCTCCTACGAGCAGTACTTC. Protein: CASSATTLPSYEQYF.

This chain connects TRBV19 to TRBJ2-7, with D perhaps matching TRBD2 (7 bases). The ends were cut back, 4 bases at V and 5 bases at J, with 21 bases in the middle. This CDR3 contains 16 residues. The germline V gene encodes CDR1 LNHDA and CDR2 SQIVND (reference sequence). Here the CDR3 DNA reads TGTGCCAGTAGTAGGGGGGGGGCAGGCATGGTCCACGAGCAGTACTTC. The encoded protein is CASSRGGAGMVHEQYF.

The chain links TRBV7-2 to TRBJ2-3; possibly TRBD2 for D (5 bases). CDR1 is SGHTA, CDR2 FQGNSA, per germline. The CDR3 contains 17 residues. Trimming removed 5 bases from V and 1 base from J, with 19 bases in between. The CDR3 loop reads CASSLGFQTRGTDTQYF. DNA of the CDR3: TGTGCCAGCAGCCTAGGATTCCAGACGCGGGGCACAGATACGCAGTATTTT.

The V and J genes are TRBV20-1 and TRBJ1-1; D is uncertain. This CDR3 is 10 amino acids long. Germline V lookup: CDR1 DFQATT, CDR2 SNEGSKA (reference sequence). V was trimmed by 5 bases and J by 7 bases, leaving 8 bases between them. CDR3 residues: CSAVFNEAFF. The CDR3 DNA reads TGCAGTGCTGTTTTTAATGAAGCTTTCTTT.

The CDR3: CASSLWGGGREPPDTQYF. CDR3 DNA: TGTGCCAGCAGCCTGTGGGGTGGAGGGCGGGAGCCCCCCGATACGCAGTATTTT. The chain joins TRBV7-9 to TRBJ2-3; 7 positions agree with TRBD2. V was clipped by 5 bases and J by 6 bases; unmatched bases: 20. The CDR3 is made up of 18 amino acids. Germline lookup yields CDR1 SEHNR and CDR2 FQNEAQ (reference sequence).

V is TRBV19 and J is TRBJ1-5; D is unclear. V was trimmed by 3 bases and J by 7 bases, leaving 16 bases between them. Germline V gene lookup returns CDR1 LNHDA and CDR2 SQIVND (reference sequence). The length of the CDR3 is 15 residues. In nucleotides, the CDR3 is TGTGCCAGTAGTATCCTTAGCGCCGGCGAACAGCCCCAGCATTTT. Translated, it gives CASSILSAGEQPQHF. Variable domain in full (rest from reference TRBV19 and TRBJ1-5): DGGITQSPKYLFRKEGQNVTLSCEQNLNHDAMYWYRQDPGQGLRLIYYSQIVNDFQKGDIAEGYSVSREKKESFPLTVTSAQKNPTAFYLCASSILSAGEQPQHFGDGTRLSIL.

The chain joins TRBV5-1 to TRBJ2-3, with TRBD2 matching 8 bases. The CDR3 is 17 amino acids. The V segment lost 1 base and the J segment 3 bases; nucleotides outside the gene matches: 10. Germline V gene lookup returns CDR1 SGHRS and CDR2 YFSETQ. CDR3 sequence: CASSLRMDSGATDTQYF. The CDR3 DNA is TGCGCCAGCAGCTTGCGGATGGATAGCGGGGCAACAGATACGCAGTATTTT.

Details on this clone: Other nucleotide sequences from this sample produce the same CDR3. J is TRBJ2-7 and V is TRBV27; 10 positions agree with TRBD1. Trimming took 5 bases from V and 2 from J; bases not matched to a gene: 15. Germline V gives CDR1 MNHEY, CDR2 SMNVEV (reference sequence). The CDR3 is 18 amino acids. The CDR3 region is CASSMTTKGTGVAYEQYF. The CDR3 bases are TGTGCCAGCAGTATGACAACCAAAGGGACAGGGGTGGCCTACGAGCAGTACTTC.

Only a few counts were recorded for this clone. The chain carries TRBV19 and TRBJ2-4; the match to TRBD2 covers 7 bases. This CDR3 has 14 amino acids. The junction had 6 bases not matched to a gene; V was cut back by 6 bases and J by 4 bases. Germline V gives CDR1 LNHDA, CDR2 SQIVND (reference sequence). CDR3 sequence reads: CASRRSAGKNIQYF. CDR3 in DNA: TGTGCCAGTAGAAGGTCAGCGGGGAAAAACATTCAGTACTTC.

The V gene is TRBV7-6, the J gene TRBJ2-3; 8 bases align to TRBD2. V was pared by 1 base and J by 1 base, with 4 bases of the junction left unmatched. Germline loops: CDR1 SGHVS, CDR2 FNYEAQ. The CDR3 length is 16 residues. In DNA, the CDR3 is TGTGCCAGCAGCTTAGGGGCAGCGGGAGGCACAGATACGCAGTATTTT. It yields the protein CASSLGAAGGTDTQYF.

On this clone: The same CDR3 can be traced to other DNA sequences in this sample. The gene calls are TRBV6-5 and TRBJ2-3; D ambiguous. Germline assignment: CDR1 MNHEY and CDR2 SVGAGI. V dropped 0 bases and J dropped 4 bases, with 5 bases sitting between them. CDR3 size: 13 residues. This CDR3 is CASSYSSADTQYF. CDR3 nucleotides: TGTGCCAGCAGTTACTCGAGCGCAGATACGCAGTATTTT.

The genes are TRBV6-1 and TRBJ1-5, with D perhaps TRBD1 (5 bases). The germline CDR1 and CDR2 sequences are MNHNS and SASEGT. V was cut by 6 bases and J by 0 bases, with 12 bases left in between. The CDR3 is 15 amino acids. The chain's CDR3 is CASRAQGYSNQPQHF. CDR3 in DNA: TGTGCCAGCAGGGCCCAGGGATATAGCAATCAGCCCCAGCATTTT.

This chain links TRBV9 with TRBJ2-1; TRBD2 agrees at 7 bases. Germline lookup yields CDR1 SGDLS and CDR2 YYNGEE. The CDR3 covers 16 residues. Trimming removed 3 bases from V and 12 bases from J; junction bases left unmatched: 18. CDR3 protein: CASSALPTSAGRGQFF. DNA of the CDR3: TGTGCCAGCAGCGCCTTACCTACTAGCGCGGGGAGGGGGCAGTTCTTC.

The V call is TRBV7-8, the J call TRBJ1-5, with a weak D call TRBD1 (6 bases). V lost 5 bases to trimming and J lost 3 bases, with 14 bases between them. Germline assignment: CDR1 SGHVS and CDR2 FQNEAQ. CDR3 length equals 15 residues. The CDR3 reads CASSLSRQDNQPQHF. As DNA, the CDR3 is TGTGCCAGCAGCCTCTCCCGACAGGACAATCAGCCCCAGCATTTT. Drawing the rest from reference TRBV7-8 and TRBJ1-5, the complete variable domain is GAGVSQSPRYKVAKRGQDVALRCDPISGHVSLFWYQQALGQGPEFLTYFQNEAQLDKSGLPSDRFFAERPEGSVSTLKIQRTQQEDSAVYLCASSLSRQDNQPQHFGDGTRLSIL.

DNA of the CDR3: TGTGCCAGCAGTGAATATGTCAGCCTGTCAGGCTCCTATAATTCACCCCTCCACTTT. Residues: CASSEYVSLSGSYNSPLHF. The chain is built from TRBV6-1 and TRBJ1-6; D is unclear. Germline V gene sequence: CDR1 MNHNS, CDR2 SASEGT. V was shortened by 2 bases and J by 0 bases, with 17 bases between the two germline ends. The CDR3 is made up of 19 amino acids.

The CDR3 coding sequence is TGTGCCTGGACTGGAAGCGAATACACCGGGGAGCTGTTTTTT. Its protein product is CAWTGSEYTGELFF. The V and J genes are TRBV30 and TRBJ2-2; unclear D gene. The V and J ends lost 4 bases and 3 bases respectively, with 12 bases between them. Germline V gives CDR1 GTSNPN, CDR2 SVGIG (reference sequence). CDR3 length: 14 residues.